This TCR beta chain comes out of a study of T cells expressing NK-cell markers. In the study overall: Researchers got TCR beta repertoires out of sorted CD3+CD56+NKG2C+, CD3+CD56+NKG2C- and CD3+CD56-NKG2C+ T cells.

Overall study results and limits: The study did not resolve the HCMV specificity of expanded NKG2C+ T cell clones. Of CD8+ T cells, about 1.0-8% belonged to dominant NKG2C+ clonotypes in six donors.

Turning to this clonotype: What it recognizes is unknown.

TCRdb reworked the 5' RACE reads into one entry per CDR3 protein, no DNA. This sample's clone table lists 500,000 to 700,000 distinct CDR3 sequences. Germline assignment: CDR1 LGHNA and CDR2 YNFKEQ. CDR3 size: 16 residues. This TCR derives from a man aged 18 to 35 in good health. Specimen: blood T cells: a sorted CD56 or NKG2C T cell subset, CD4+ or CD8+ T cells, or bulk PBMC T cells (not recorded which). The rearrangement links TRBV4-2 to TRBJ2-1; the TRBD2 assignment by TCRdb is unverifiable without DNA. The CDR3 sequence is CASSQPTSGPRDEQFF.